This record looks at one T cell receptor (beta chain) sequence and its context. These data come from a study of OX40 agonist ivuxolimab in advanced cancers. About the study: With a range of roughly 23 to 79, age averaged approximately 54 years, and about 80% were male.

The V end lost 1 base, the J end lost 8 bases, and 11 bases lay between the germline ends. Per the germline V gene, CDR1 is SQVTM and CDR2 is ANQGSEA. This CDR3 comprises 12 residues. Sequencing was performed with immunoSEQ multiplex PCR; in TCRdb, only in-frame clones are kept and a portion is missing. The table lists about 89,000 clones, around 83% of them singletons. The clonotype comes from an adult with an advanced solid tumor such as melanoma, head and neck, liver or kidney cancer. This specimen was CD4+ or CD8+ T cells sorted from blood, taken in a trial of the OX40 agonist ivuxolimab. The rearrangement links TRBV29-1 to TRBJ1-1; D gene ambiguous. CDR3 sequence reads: CSVEVVAVEAFF. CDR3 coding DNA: TGCAGCGTTGAAGTGGTGGCTGTAGAAGCTTTCTTT.